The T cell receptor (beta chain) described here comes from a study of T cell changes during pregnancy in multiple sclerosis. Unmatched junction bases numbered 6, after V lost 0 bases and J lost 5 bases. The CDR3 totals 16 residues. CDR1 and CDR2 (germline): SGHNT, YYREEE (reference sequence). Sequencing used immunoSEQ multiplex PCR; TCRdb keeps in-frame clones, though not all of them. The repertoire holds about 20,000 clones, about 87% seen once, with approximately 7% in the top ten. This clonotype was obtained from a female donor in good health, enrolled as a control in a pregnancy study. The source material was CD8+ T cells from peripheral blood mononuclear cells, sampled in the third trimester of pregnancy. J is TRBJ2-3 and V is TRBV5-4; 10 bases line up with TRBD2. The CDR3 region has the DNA TGTGCCAGCAGCTTGGGGAGCGGGGGGGCCGGAGATACGCAGTATTTT. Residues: CASSLGSGGAGDTQYF.